One and the same sample provided the 18 T cell receptor beta chains below, sequenced in a study of blood T cell repertoires in COVID-19. Method: immunoSEQ multiplex PCR; TCRdb's copy keeps in-frame clones and lacks some. The sample has about 120,000 clones; 70% to 90% are singletons. The sample comprised peripheral blood. These receptors were collected from a woman of 80 years or more with acute or convalescent COVID-19.

The rearrangement joins TRBV7-9 to TRBJ1-2; D call uncertain. V was clipped by 1 base and J by 7 bases, with 10 bases between them. The CDR3 consists of 13 residues. In germline, CDR1 is SEHNR, CDR2 FQNEAQ (reference sequence). CDR3 amino acids: CASSLEEGSGYTF. The CDR3, as DNA: TGTGCCAGCAGCTTAGAGGAGGGAAGTGGCTACACCTTC.

Only a few counts were recorded for this clone. The V call is TRBV7-6, the J call TRBJ2-2; D unclear. V dropped 5 bases and J dropped 3 bases, with 7 bases sitting between them. This CDR3 is built from 13 residues. The V gene's germline CDR1 is SGHVS and CDR2 FNYEAQ. The CDR3 loop is CASSTGDTGELFF. CDR3 coding DNA: TGTGCCAGCAGCACCGGAGACACCGGGGAGCTGTTTTTT.

A remark on this clone: The sample contains more than one DNA sequence encoding this CDR3. The chain employs TRBV4-2 and TRBJ1-5, with D maybe TRBD1 (5 bases). The germline gives CDR1 LGHNA, CDR2 YNFKEQ. V lost 1 base and J lost 6, with 10 bases in between. This CDR3 contains 14 residues. The CDR3 nucleotides read TGTGCCAGCAGCCAAGGACGGGGGGGTCAGCCCCAGCATTTT. This codes for CASSQGRGGQPQHF.

This clone has only a few counts. The chain employs TRBV7-2 and TRBJ1-1; D is undetermined. V dropped 3 bases and J dropped 3 bases, with 8 bases sitting between them. There are 13 residues in the CDR3. Germline lookup yields CDR1 SGHTA and CDR2 FQGNSA. CDR3: CASSLGGHTEAFF. The CDR3 coding sequence is TGTGCCAGCAGCTTGGGAGGCCACACTGAAGCTTTCTTT. Full variable domain (missing parts from reference TRBV7-2 and TRBJ1-1): GAGVSQSPSNKVTEKGKDVELRCDPISGHTALYWYRQSLGQGLEFLIYFQGNSAPDKSGLPSDRFSAERTGGSVSTLTIQRTQQEDSAVYLCASSLGGHTEAFFGQGTRLTVV.

This sequence joins TRBV5-1 and TRBJ1-4; 9 nucleotides agree with TRBD1. Germline assignment: CDR1 SGHRS and CDR2 YFSETQ. V was clipped by 4 bases and J by 7 bases; unmatched bases: 5. The CDR3 length is 14 residues. CDR3 DNA: TGCGCCAGCAGCCAGGGACAGGGAGGTGAAAAACTGTTTTTT. Translating gives CASSQGQGGEKLFF.

The J gene is TRBJ2-2, the V gene TRBV18; 10 bases agree with TRBD1. Germline V gene data show CDR1 as KGHSH and CDR2 as LQKENI. The CDR3 has 15 amino acids. V trimming: 5 bases; J trimming: 3 bases; junction bases outside the gene matches: 3. The CDR3 coding sequence is TGTGCCAGCTCATATGGGACAGGGGACACCGGGGAGCTGTTTTTT. It is translated as CASSYGTGDTGELFF.

The chain is built from TRBV27 and TRBJ1-1; a weak D match, TRBD1 (5 bases). Germline V gene sequence: CDR1 MNHEY, CDR2 SMNVEV (reference sequence). The CDR3 length is 11 residues. V was shortened by 5 bases and J by 8 bases, with 9 bases between the two germline ends. The DNA for the CDR3 is TGTGCCAGCAGTACAAACAGGGAAGCTTTCTTT. Protein sequence: CASSTNREAFF.

This chain links TRBV10-2 with TRBJ1-2; D may be TRBD1 (5 bases). Germline V lookup: CDR1 WSHSY, CDR2 SAAADI. The ends were cut back, 5 bases at V and 7 bases at J, with 14 bases in the middle. This CDR3 is built from 13 residues. The CDR3 sequence: CASSLDRLSGYTF. The CDR3 coding sequence is TGCGCCAGCAGTCTCGACAGATTGAGTGGCTACACCTTC.

In nucleotides, the CDR3 is TGTGCCAGCAGCCCCGGGCGGGGACAGCCCCAGCATTTT. Its protein is CASSPGRGQPQHF. The J gene is TRBJ1-5, the V gene TRBV6-5; no firm D call. The CDR3 loop spans 13 amino acids. Germline V CDR1 and CDR2: MNHEY, SVGAGI. Trimming took off 6 bases at V and 7 bases at J, with 13 bases between the two ends.

The chain joins TRBV7-8 to TRBJ1-2; D is perhaps TRBD1 (6 bases). V lost 5 bases and J 3 bases, leaving 10 bases between the germline ends. This CDR3 contains 13 residues. Per germline, CDR1 SGHVS and CDR2 FQNEAQ. CDR3 amino acids: CASSTDRDYGYTF. Here the CDR3 DNA reads TGTGCCAGCAGCACGGACAGAGACTATGGCTACACCTTC.

This clone has more than one count but fewer than ten. This sequence joins TRBV10-3 and TRBJ2-7; a possible D gene is TRBD1 (5 bases). This CDR3 has 11 residues. CDR1 ENHRY and CDR2 SYGVKD come from the germline V gene. V was cut by 10 bases and J by 4 bases, with 11 bases left in between. The CDR3 DNA reads as TGTGCCACCTTTGGACAATACGAGCAGTACTTC. This gives the protein CATFGQYEQYF.

This chain uses TRBV20-1 with TRBJ2-3, with TRBD2 as a possible D gene (5 bases). V was pared by 3 bases and J by 3 bases, with 13 bases between. The CDR3 consists of 14 residues. Germline V lookup: CDR1 DFQATT, CDR2 SNEGSKA (reference sequence). CDR3 bases: TGCAGTGCTAGTAAGGCTAGCTTGACAGATACGCAGTATTTT. Encoded protein: CSASKASLTDTQYF.

V and J are TRBV7-2 and TRBJ1-5, with a tentative D call TRBD1 (5 bases). The germline V and J ends were trimmed by 2 bases and 6 bases, with 14 bases remaining between them. Germline V lookup: CDR1 SGHTA, CDR2 FQGNSA. The CDR3 length is 15 residues. The CDR3 DNA reads as TGTGCCAGCAGCTTAAGGGGATCTTCTGGTCAGCCCCAGCATTTT. As protein: CASSLRGSSGQPQHF.

V and J are TRBV5-1 and TRBJ1-6; the D is unclear. The CDR3 sequence is 14 residues long. V lost 0 bases, J lost 9 bases, and 10 bases lay in between. Germline CDR1 reads SGHRS; CDR2 reads YFSETQ. The CDR3 coding sequence is TGCGCCAGCAGCTTGGCCGGAGCGAGTTCACCCCTCCACTTT. Its translation is CASSLAGASSPLHF.

The chain uses TRBV6-2 or TRBV6-3 and TRBJ1-2; the D gene is possibly TRBD1 (6 bases). Trimming shortened V by 0 bases and J by 8 bases, and 28 bases separated the two germline ends. Germline CDR1 MNHEY, CDR2 SVGEGT. This CDR3 has 19 amino acids. The CDR3 DNA reads TGTGCCAGCAGTTACTCGAGATTTCCTACTACAGGGAAGGAAATGGGCTACACCTTC. This gives the protein CASSYSRFPTTGKEMGYTF.

This chain connects TRBV9 to TRBJ1-5; 7 bases are shared with TRBD1. This CDR3 has 16 residues. V gave up 6 bases and J gave up 0 bases; unmatched junction bases: 9. The V gene's germline CDR1 is SGDLS and CDR2 YYNGEE. CDR3 DNA sequence: TGTGCCAGCACCTTTAGGGGGCCTTATAGCAATCAGCCCCAGCATTTT. It codes for CASTFRGPYSNQPQHF.

This clone was observed a few times. The rearrangement links TRBV28 to TRBJ1-2; D might be TRBD1 (5 bases). Looked up from germline, CDR1 is MDHEN and CDR2 is SYDVKM. This CDR3 comprises 12 residues. The V gene lost 5 bases and the J gene lost 7 bases, with 11 bases spanning the gap. The CDR3: CASSTPQGGYTF. In DNA, the CDR3 is TGTGCCAGCAGTACACCCCAGGGTGGCTACACCTTC.

The rearrangement uses TRBV5-4 and TRBJ2-1, with TRBD2 identical over 9 bases. Germline loops: CDR1 SGHNT, CDR2 YYREEE (reference sequence). V dropped 2 bases and J dropped 0; count of bases not matched to a gene: 3. This CDR3 has 16 residues. CDR3 residues: CASSFVSGSSYNEQFF. CDR3 coding DNA: TGTGCCAGCAGCTTTGTTAGCGGGAGCTCCTACAATGAGCAGTTCTTC.